This paragraph covers one T cell receptor (beta chain) sequence. The authors' processing: Amplification of reference gene primers was used by the study to estimate nucleated cell counts. Generated by immunoSEQ multiplex PCR, the TCRdb table keeps only in-frame clones and is missing some. That table furnishes V, J and clone size, whereas the DNA furnished D and trimming. The profile shows around 150,000 clones, roughly 90% of them singletons. The source of the sample is a study of blood T cell repertoires in COVID-19. Study at large: From T cells, B-cell-depleted T cells, or PBMCs came the material, which was cDNA or gDNA.

The specimen sequenced was peripheral blood. The source is a man in his sixties with acute or convalescent COVID-19.

CDR3 in amino acids: CASSPLAAPGNEKLFF. CDR3 DNA: TGTGCCAGCTCACCACTGGCGGCACCGGGGAATGAAAAACTGTTTTTT. The chain employs TRBV18 and TRBJ1-4; no reliable D call. The CDR3 is made up of 16 amino acids. V was shortened by 1 base and J by 5 bases, with 14 bases between the two germline ends. Germline CDR1 reads KGHSH; CDR2 reads LQKENI.